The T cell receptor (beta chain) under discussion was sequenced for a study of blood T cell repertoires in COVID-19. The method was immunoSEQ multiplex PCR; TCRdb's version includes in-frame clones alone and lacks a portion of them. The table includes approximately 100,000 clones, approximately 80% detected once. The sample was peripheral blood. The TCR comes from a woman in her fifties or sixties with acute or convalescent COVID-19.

The CDR3 reads CASSLGQSSGELFF. The CDR3 DNA follows: TGCGCCAGCAGCTTGGGACAGTCCTCCGGGGAGCTGTTTTTT. This chain uses TRBV5-1 with TRBJ2-2, with D maybe TRBD1 (5 bases). Trimming left V 0 bases short and J 6 bases short, with 9 bases between. The CDR3 loop spans 14 amino acids. Germline V gene data show CDR1 as SGHRS and CDR2 as YFSETQ.